This T cell receptor (beta chain) was captured in a study of T cell repertoires in cytomegalovirus infection. One entry per CDR3 protein results from TCRdb running MiXCR on the reads. Altogether roughly 230,000 distinct CDR3 sequences are present, 20% to 25% being singletons, with the ten largest covering approximately 18%. V lost 1 base and J 10 bases, leaving 7 bases between the germline ends. The CDR3 is 11 residues long. The sequenced sample consisted of CD8+ T cells from PBMCs. The chain is built from TRBV12-3 or TRBV12-4 and TRBJ1-2, with D possibly matching TRBD1 (6 bases). The source is a human donor in good health (CMV status not recorded). Some clones in this sample may be carry-over from other donors' samples. The CDR3 DNA sequence: TGTGCCAGCAGTTTAGGGACAGCCTACACCTTC. This codes for CASSLGTAYTF.